The 21 T cell receptor beta chains listed next were all sequenced from one sample in a study of cytomegalovirus exposure and HLA in healthy donors. The PCR used 60 Vbeta and 13 Jbeta primers. The data were produced by immunoSEQ multiplex PCR, yet TCRdb's version contains in-frame clones alone and is incomplete. The sample lists approximately 100,000 clones, roughly 71% occurring once. The source material was PBMCs. Every receptor here comes from a woman between 65 and 79 years old in good health and CMV-seropositive.

This sequence joins TRBV27 and TRBJ1-1; unclear D gene. This CDR3 is built from 13 residues. CDR1 MNHEY and CDR2 SMNVEV come from the germline V gene (reference sequence). Trimming removed 8 bases from V and 4 bases from J, with 14 bases in between. CDR3 amino acids: CASRSGPVTEAFF. The CDR3 DNA follows: TGTGCCAGCCGTTCCGGTCCGGTCACTGAAGCTTTCTTT.

The V and J genes are TRBV12-5 and TRBJ1-2, with 9 bases that match TRBD1. Germline V lookup: CDR1 LGHNT, CDR2 FRNRAP. The CDR3 extends over 20 amino acids. Germline trimming cut 0 bases from V and 3 bases from J; bases unmatched to any gene: 17. CDR3 in DNA: TGTGCTAGTGGTTTGGTATTGGGAAATACCCCGGGACAGGGCTACTATGGCTACACCTTC. The encoded protein is CASGLVLGNTPGQGYYGYTF.

V usage is TRBV5-6 and J usage is TRBJ1-4, with D maybe TRBD1 (6 bases). CDR1 and CDR2 (germline): SGHDT, YYEEEE. This CDR3 is 15 amino acids long. Trimming pared 4 bases from V and 3 bases from J, leaving 13 bases between. CDR3 region: CASSVWGPANEKLFF. The CDR3 region has the DNA TGTGCCAGCAGCGTTTGGGGGCCGGCTAATGAAAAACTGTTTTTT. The whole variable domain, remainder taken from reference TRBV5-6 and TRBJ1-4, is DAGVTQSPTHLIKTRGQQVTLRCSPKSGHDTVSWYQQALGQGPQFIFQYYEEEERQRGNFPDRFSGHQFPNYSSELNVNALLLGDSALYLCASSVWGPANEKLFFGSGTQLSVL.

The rearrangement uses TRBV6-1 and TRBJ2-2; no firm D call. CDR3 length equals 13 residues. Trimming stripped 0 bases from V and 5 bases from J, with 4 bases between. In germline, CDR1 is MNHNS, CDR2 SASEGT. The CDR3 coding sequence is TGTGCCAGCAGTGAAGCCGGGACCGGGGAGCTGTTTTTT. Encoded protein: CASSEAGTGELFF.

This chain uses TRBV5-4 with TRBJ1-1; D call uncertain. Germline CDR1 is SGHNT and CDR2 is YYREEE (reference sequence). Deletions cut 0 bases from V and 1 base from J, with 13 bases between. This CDR3 comprises 16 residues. For the CDR3, the DNA is TGTGCCAGCAGCTTGGTTCGTGCGTCCGAGAACACTGAAGCTTTCTTT. Translated, it gives CASSLVRASENTEAFF.

V is TRBV5-1 and J is TRBJ2-5; TRBD1 matches 7 bases. Germline values: CDR1 SGHRS, CDR2 YFSETQ. The CDR3 is 14 amino acids. J was trimmed by 1 base and V by 5 bases; bases with no gene match: 5. CDR3 sequence reads: CASRLTGFQETQYF. The DNA for the CDR3 is TGCGCCAGCAGATTGACAGGGTTCCAAGAGACCCAGTACTTC.

The chain links TRBV7-8 to TRBJ2-7; D may be TRBD2 (6 bases). This CDR3 has 14 residues. Germline V gene data show CDR1 as SGHVS and CDR2 as FQNEAQ. The ends were cut back, 4 bases at V and 3 bases at J, with 13 bases in the middle. CDR3 loop: CASSSTAGGYEQYF. DNA for the CDR3: TGTGCCAGCAGCTCAACAGCCGGGGGCTACGAGCAGTACTTC.

This clone was detected once. J is TRBJ2-7 and V is TRBV6-1; 9 bases align to TRBD1. CDR1 MNHNS and CDR2 SASEGT come from the germline V gene. V shed 9 bases and J 1 base; nucleotides not matched to a gene: 7. The CDR3 spans 14 residues. CDR3 amino acids: CASVRDRASYEQYF. The CDR3, as DNA: TGTGCCAGTGTCCGGGACAGGGCGTCCTACGAGCAGTACTTC.

This clone has more than one count but fewer than ten. The chain has TRBV25-1 and TRBJ1-1; tentative D call: TRBD1 (5 bases). The CDR3 runs 11 residues. Germline V gives CDR1 MGHDK, CDR2 SYGVNS. V was pared by 5 bases and J by 12 bases, with 13 bases between. In DNA, the CDR3 is TGTGCCAGCAGTACACCGTCAGGGACTTTCTTT. It encodes CASSTPSGTFF.

The chain has TRBV19 and TRBJ1-1, with TRBD1 matching 7 bases. Losses at the gene ends were 1 base for V and 6 bases for J; bases not matched to a gene: 5. CDR1 and CDR2 from the germline V gene are LNHDA and SQIVND (reference sequence). This CDR3 is 14 amino acids long. CDR3 sequence (DNA): TGTGCCAGTAGTATAGGGGACAGTAACCCTGAAGCTTTCTTT. Residues: CASSIGDSNPEAFF.

V gene TRBV5-6 combines with J gene TRBJ1-1; D call uncertain. V gave up 4 bases and J gave up 6 bases, with 16 bases separating them. The CDR3 contains 14 residues. Germline CDR1 SGHDT, CDR2 YYEEEE. In nucleotides, the CDR3 is TGTGCCAGCAGCCCTCCCCGGGATCACCCTGAAGCTTTCTTT. Protein: CASSPPRDHPEAFF.

The chain uses TRBV4-1 and TRBJ2-1; 7 bases map to TRBD1. V lost 5 bases to trimming and J lost 9 bases; unmatched junction nucleotides: 10. Germline V gene lookup returns CDR1 MGHRA and CDR2 YSYEKL. The CDR3 has 14 residues. The CDR3 DNA follows: TGCGCCAGCAGCGCGGATATACAGGGGTTTGAGCAGTTCTTC. Protein product: CASSADIQGFEQFF.

This clone was detected once. The CDR3: CASSADQGLSSYNEQFF. CDR3 DNA sequence: TGTGCCAGTAGCGCCGATCAGGGTTTGAGCTCCTACAATGAGCAGTTCTTC. The gene calls are TRBV19 and TRBJ2-1, with D maybe TRBD1 (5 bases). CDR3 length: 17 amino acids. Germline V CDR1 and CDR2: LNHDA, SQIVND (reference sequence). V was shortened by 6 bases and J by 0 bases, with 18 bases between the two germline ends. Full variable domain (rest looked up from reference TRBV19 and TRBJ2-1): DGGITQSPKYLFRKEGQNVTLSCEQNLNHDAMYWYRQDPGQGLRLIYYSQIVNDFQKGDIAEGYSVSREKKESFPLTVTSAQKNPTAFYLCASSADQGLSSYNEQFFGPGTRLTVL.

The CDR3 loop reads CASSQDSAGGNQPQHF. In DNA, the CDR3 is TGTGCCAGCAGCCAAGATTCGGCAGGGGGTAATCAGCCCCAGCATTTT. The chain joins TRBV4-2 to TRBJ1-5; 7 bases line up with TRBD1. The germline V gene encodes CDR1 LGHNA and CDR2 YNFKEQ. The CDR3 has 16 amino acids. With 0 bases clipped from V and 4 bases from J, the junction kept 6 bases outside the gene matches.

V and J are TRBV30 and TRBJ1-5; 7 positions agree with TRBD1. CDR1 and CDR2 from the germline V gene are GTSNPN and SVGIG (reference sequence). The J segment lost 5 bases and the V segment lost 4 bases, leaving 11 bases of the junction unmatched. CDR3 length: 15 amino acids. Written as DNA, the CDR3 is TGTGCCTGGATGGTAGGGGGCGGCGGGTATCAGCCCCAGCATTTT. Amino acids: CAWMVGGGGYQPQHF.

This sequence joins TRBV30 and TRBJ1-2; unclear D gene. The CDR3 length is 13 residues. CDR1 and CDR2 (germline): GTSNPN, SVGIG (reference sequence). V lost 4 bases to trimming and J lost 6 bases, with 15 bases between them. DNA of the CDR3: TGTGCCTGGACCTCCCCACCCGGGGATGGCTACACCTTC. This gives the protein CAWTSPPGDGYTF.

The genes are TRBV19 and TRBJ1-1; the match to TRBD1 covers 10 bases. J was trimmed by 10 bases and V by 7 bases; bases with no gene match: 6. The CDR3 loop spans 12 amino acids. Germline CDR1 is LNHDA and CDR2 is SQIVND (reference sequence). Here the CDR3 DNA reads TGTGCCAGTACCGGGACAGGGGCTGGAGCTTTCTTT. This codes for CASTGTGAGAFF.

The CDR3 is CASSSRGGSDTIYF. The CDR3 DNA is TGTGCCAGCAGCTCCCGTGGAGGTTCGGACACCATATATTTT. The chain has TRBV28 and TRBJ1-3; D is unresolved. The CDR3 sequence is 14 residues long. The V gene lost 6 bases and the J gene lost 8 bases, with 17 bases spanning the gap. Germline CDR1 MDHEN, CDR2 SYDVKM.

This clone was counted between two and nine times. The rearrangement uses TRBV6-1 and TRBJ1-2; D call uncertain. Trimming pared 2 bases from V and 6 bases from J, leaving 10 bases between. Germline V lookup: CDR1 MNHNS, CDR2 SASEGT. This CDR3 has 13 amino acids. CDR3 sequence: CASSEIDGDGYTF. CDR3 sequence (DNA): TGTGCCAGCAGTGAAATCGATGGAGATGGCTACACCTTC.

The chain couples TRBV10-3 to TRBJ1-1; D unresolved. Trimming shortened V by 8 bases and J by 8 bases, and 15 bases separated the two germline ends. The CDR3 runs 12 residues. Germline lookup yields CDR1 ENHRY and CDR2 SYGVKD. This CDR3 is CAIPKVETEAFF. Written as DNA, the CDR3 is TGTGCCATCCCAAAGGTTGAGACAGAAGCTTTCTTT.

This rearrangement joins TRBV5-1 to TRBJ2-6; D call uncertain. Per the germline V gene, CDR1 is SGHRS and CDR2 is YFSETQ. The CDR3 is 16 residues long. Trimming took off 4 bases at V and 0 bases at J, with 11 bases between the two ends. The CDR3 sequence: CASSRPELSGANVLTF. CDR3 coding DNA: TGCGCCAGCAGCCGACCGGAGCTCTCTGGGGCCAACGTCCTGACTTTC.